This T cell receptor (beta chain) was sequenced during a study of shared clonotypes between healthy human individuals. Notes on the study in general: Despite large depth, sorted-subset datasets appeared incompletely sequenced. Among donors, the sharing of clonotypes was expected to be influenced by sequencing depth.

Comment on this clone: The antigen remains undetermined.

Produced via immunoSEQ multiplex PCR; TCRdb's table is partial and in-frame only. Here the sample spans roughly 2 million clones, 90% to 96% being singletons. V shed 0 bases and J shed 4 bases, with 10 bases lying between them. Germline-derived CDR1 and CDR2 are SGHNT and YYREEE (reference sequence). The CDR3 consists of 15 residues. The V call is TRBV5-4, the J call TRBJ2-2, with a possible D match to TRBD2 (6 bases). The receptor comes from a man between 18 and 35 years old in good health. Sequencing was done on a sample of naive CD4+ T cells sorted from blood. Documented subset: CD45RA+ positively selected. As DNA, the CDR3 is TGTGCCAGCAGCTTGGGCGGGGCGAGCACCGGGGAGCTGTTTTTT. This sequence encodes CASSLGGASTGELFF.